This TCR beta chain was recorded in a study of PD-1 blockade in classical Hodgkin lymphoma. The V end was cut by 5 bases, the J end by 2 bases, with 10 bases between. This CDR3 spans 13 amino acids. Germline V gives CDR1 SEHNR, CDR2 FQNEAQ (reference sequence). Documented time point: newly diagnosed, previously untreated cHL patient sample. Measured with immunoSEQ multiplex PCR; TCRdb has only the in-frame clones, and not every one. The sample shows under 30,000 clones, roughly 92% of them seen only once. The chain links TRBV7-9 to TRBJ2-7, with D perhaps given as TRBD1 or TRBD2 (5 bases each). Sequenced material: peripheral blood mononuclear cells (PBMCs). The receptor was isolated from a human donor with classical Hodgkin lymphoma. This CDR3 reads CASSRDGAYEQYF. The CDR3 DNA is TGTGCCAGCAGCCGGGACGGAGCCTACGAGCAGTACTTC.